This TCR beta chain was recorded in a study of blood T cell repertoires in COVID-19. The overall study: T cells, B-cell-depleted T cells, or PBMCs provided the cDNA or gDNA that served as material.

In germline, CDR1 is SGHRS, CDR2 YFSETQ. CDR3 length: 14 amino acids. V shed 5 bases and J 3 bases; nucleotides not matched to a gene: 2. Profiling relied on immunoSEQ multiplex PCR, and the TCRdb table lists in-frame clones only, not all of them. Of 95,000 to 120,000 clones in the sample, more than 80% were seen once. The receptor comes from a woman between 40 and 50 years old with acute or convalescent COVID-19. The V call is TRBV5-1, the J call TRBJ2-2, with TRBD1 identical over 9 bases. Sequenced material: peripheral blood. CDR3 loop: CASRDRGYTGELFF. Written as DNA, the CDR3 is TGCGCCAGCAGGGACAGGGGATACACCGGGGAGCTGTTTTTT.